These 24 T cell receptor beta chains originate from one sample sequenced in a study of T cell responses to AZD1222 COVID-19 vaccine. TCRdb's copy holds only in-frame clones and misses some; the assay was immunoSEQ multiplex PCR. The sample shows approximately 89,000 clones, more than 70% of them seen only once. The input for sequencing was peripheral blood, taken 28 days after the second AZD1222 dose. The receptors shown here come from an adult who received the AZD1222 COVID-19 vaccine.

The chain is built from TRBV4-3 and TRBJ1-2; TRBD1 aligns across 8 bases. CDR3 size: 15 residues. The germline V gene encodes CDR1 LGHNA and CDR2 YSLEER. Losses at the gene ends were 4 bases for V and 3 bases for J; bases not matched to a gene: 7. This CDR3 is CASSRPGQGHYGYTF. CDR3 bases: TGCGCCAGCAGCCGGCCCGGACAGGGCCACTATGGCTACACCTTC.

The rearrangement joins TRBV19 to TRBJ2-7, with D maybe TRBD1 (6 bases). CDR3 length: 14 amino acids. V dropped 5 bases and J dropped 3 bases, with 14 bases sitting between them. CDR1 is LNHDA, CDR2 SQIVND, per germline (reference sequence). The CDR3 DNA sequence: TGTGCCAGTAGTCTTACGGACAGCTACTACGAGCAGTACTTC. Its protein is CASSLTDSYYEQYF.

This sequence joins TRBV11-2 and TRBJ2-7, with D tentatively TRBD1 or TRBD2 (5 bases each). CDR1 and CDR2 from the germline V gene are SGHAT and FQNNGV. Trimming pared 5 bases from V and 6 bases from J, leaving 8 bases between. The CDR3 runs to 11 residues. In DNA, the CDR3 is TGTGCCAGCAGCACCGGGGCCGAGCAGTACTTC. Translated: CASSTGAEQYF.

This chain uses TRBV18 with TRBJ1-2; tentative D call: TRBD1 (6 bases). The V gene's germline CDR1 is KGHSH and CDR2 LQKENI. Between the trimmed V and J ends, which lost 2 bases and 0 bases, there was a span of 16 bases. CDR3 length: 17 residues. The CDR3 DNA follows: TGTGCCAGCTCACCATTCGCTCGGGGGCAAGCTAACTATGGCTACACCTTC. Protein product: CASSPFARGQANYGYTF.

The V call is TRBV10-3, the J call TRBJ1-5; possible D gene TRBD1, 6 bases. Germline V gives CDR1 ENHRY, CDR2 SYGVKD. V was trimmed by 6 bases and J by 11 bases, leaving 17 bases between them. The CDR3 contains 13 residues. CDR3 coding DNA: TGTGCCATCAGAGACCAAGGGGGGACGACCCAGCATTTT. Its protein is CAIRDQGGTTQHF.

The rearrangement links TRBV5-4 to TRBJ2-5; 8 bases line up with TRBD2. Trimming removed 3 bases from V and 3 bases from J; junction bases left unmatched: 4. The germline gives CDR1 SGHNT, CDR2 YYREEE (reference sequence). CDR3 length equals 14 residues. In DNA form, the CDR3 reads TGTGCCAGCAGCTCCCCAGCGGGAGAAGAGACCCAGTACTTC. Protein: CASSSPAGEETQYF.

The V call is TRBV28, the J call TRBJ2-7; D not certain. The CDR3 covers 12 residues. Germline-derived CDR1 and CDR2 are MDHEN and SYDVKM. The ends were cut back, 2 bases at V and 3 bases at J, with 5 bases in the middle. CDR3 sequence reads: CASSLVRYEQYF. The CDR3 DNA is TGTGCCAGCAGTTTAGTTCGCTACGAGCAGTACTTC.

In its sample, this clone was seen a few times. The chain uses TRBV30 and TRBJ2-7, with D possibly being TRBD1 or TRBD2 (5 bases each). The CDR3 has 11 residues. V was cut by 2 bases and J by 11 bases, with 13 bases left in between. Germline assignment: CDR1 GTSNPN and CDR2 SVGIG (reference sequence). The CDR3 here is CAWSPGAGEYF. Written as DNA, the CDR3 is TGTGCCTGGAGTCCCGGGGCCGGGGAGTACTTC.

V usage is TRBV27 and J usage is TRBJ1-1; TRBD1 is a possible D gene (6 bases). The V gene's germline CDR1 is MNHEY and CDR2 SMNVEV (reference sequence). Trimming removed 6 bases from V and 3 bases from J, with 8 bases in between. This CDR3 comprises 12 residues. Here the CDR3 reads CASRDRHTEAFF. The DNA for the CDR3 is TGTGCCAGCAGGGACAGACACACTGAAGCTTTCTTT.

The J gene is TRBJ2-1, the V gene TRBV10-3, with a tentative D call TRBD1 (5 bases). V gave up 4 bases and J gave up 8 bases, with 18 bases separating them. The CDR3 runs to 15 residues. CDR1 is ENHRY and CDR2 is SYGVKD in the germline V gene. Written as DNA, the CDR3 is TGTGCCATCAGTGCCCCAGGGCCCCAAGTCTATGAGCAGTTCTTC. Protein sequence: CAISAPGPQVYEQFF.

V usage is TRBV4-1 and J usage is TRBJ1-6; 8 nucleotides agree with TRBD1. Germline V gene lookup returns CDR1 MGHRA and CDR2 YSYEKL. CDR3 size: 17 residues. Unmatched junction bases numbered 11, after V lost 0 bases and J lost 10 bases. The CDR3 DNA follows: TGCGCCAGCAGCCAAGATCAGACAGGGGATATGAGGTCACCCCTCCACTTT. Its translation: CASSQDQTGDMRSPLHF.

The chain joins TRBV7-8 to TRBJ2-1, with D perhaps assigned TRBD1 or TRBD2 (5 bases each). Deletions cut 5 bases from V and 4 bases from J, with 21 bases between. The germline CDR1 and CDR2 sequences are SGHVS and FQNEAQ. The CDR3 runs 17 residues. CDR3 DNA sequence: TGTGCCAGCAGCACCCGGGGCACCGTTCGATCATACAATGAGCAGTTCTTC. It yields the protein CASSTRGTVRSYNEQFF.

About this clone itself: A junction boundary mismatches the germline segment, possibly from a read error. The chain couples TRBV13 to TRBJ2-3, with D possibly being TRBD1 or TRBD2 (5 bases each). The CDR3 contains 15 residues. Germline V CDR1 and CDR2: PRHDT, FYEKMQ (reference sequence). The CDR3 nucleotides are TGTGCCAGCAGCTTAGGTAGCGCTAGCACAGGTACGCAGTATTTT. Its protein product is CASSLGSASTGTQYF.

The rearrangement links TRBV7-2 to TRBJ2-7, with D possibly being TRBD1 or TRBD2 (5 bases each). The CDR3 sequence is 15 residues long. Trimming removed 1 base at V and 3 bases at J, with 13 bases between. Germline V gives CDR1 SGHTA, CDR2 FQGNSA. CDR3 sequence reads: CASSLGAGTIYEQYF. CDR3 sequence (DNA): TGTGCCAGCAGCTTAGGCGCAGGGACGATCTACGAGCAGTACTTC.

This clone was counted a single time. The chain employs TRBV2 and TRBJ2-1; the D is unclear. CDR3 length: 20 residues. V gave up 2 bases and J gave up 0 bases, with 23 bases separating them. Germline CDR1 is SNHLY and CDR2 is FYNNEI. CDR3 sequence: CASSESLGRVVGTSYNEQFF. The CDR3 nucleotides are TGTGCCAGCAGTGAATCCCTTGGTAGGGTAGTGGGAACCTCCTACAATGAGCAGTTCTTC.

The CDR3 loop is CASSPAGPGDTEAFF. CDR3 DNA sequence: TGTGCCAGCTCACCAGCAGGGCCGGGGGACACTGAAGCTTTCTTT. The chain is built from TRBV18 and TRBJ1-1; tentatively, D is TRBD1 (5 bases). Germline loops: CDR1 KGHSH, CDR2 LQKENI. The V end lost 2 bases, the J end lost 3 bases, and 13 bases lay between the germline ends. The CDR3 is 15 residues long.

The CDR3 DNA reads TGTGCCAGCAGCTTAGAGGTGGGGGTACATGAGCAGTTCTTC. Protein product: CASSLEVGVHEQFF. The chain is built from TRBV7-6 and TRBJ2-1; D may match TRBD1 or TRBD2 (5 bases each). V lost 1 base, J lost 8 bases, and 12 bases lay in between. The CDR3 runs to 14 residues. Per the germline V gene, CDR1 is SGHVS and CDR2 is FNYEAQ.

The chain employs TRBV5-4 and TRBJ1-1; D possibly corresponds to TRBD1 (6 bases). Trimming pared 5 bases from V and 4 bases from J, leaving 12 bases between. Germline V gene data show CDR1 as SGHNT and CDR2 as YYREEE (reference sequence). This CDR3 is built from 13 residues. The CDR3: CASRMKGGTEAFF. The CDR3 DNA reads TGTGCCAGCAGGATGAAAGGGGGCACTGAAGCTTTCTTT.

The V call is TRBV5-4, the J call TRBJ2-7; 10 bases match TRBD2. Germline V CDR1 and CDR2: SGHNT, YYREEE (reference sequence). The CDR3 length is 15 residues. V trimming: 4 bases; J trimming: 0 bases; junction bases outside the gene matches: 4. In nucleotides, the CDR3 is TGTGCCAGCAGCCCCCTAGCGGGAGTCTCCTACGAGCAGTACTTC. Residues: CASSPLAGVSYEQYF.

The J gene is TRBJ1-3, the V gene TRBV15; possibly TRBD1 for D (5 bases). Trimming stripped 0 bases from V and 2 bases from J, with 14 bases between. CDR1 LNHNV and CDR2 YYDKDF come from the germline V gene (reference sequence). CDR3 size: 17 residues. The CDR3 protein is CATSRDVRAGTGNTIYF. In nucleotides, the CDR3 is TGTGCCACCAGCAGAGATGTACGAGCAGGGACTGGAAACACCATATATTTT.

This clone was counted a single time. The chain couples TRBV4-3 to TRBJ2-1, with 7 bases fitting TRBD1. J gave up 5 bases and V 0 bases, and 7 bases lay outside the gene matches. Germline loops: CDR1 LGHNA, CDR2 YSLEER. This CDR3 contains 16 residues. CDR3 nucleotides: TGCGCCAGCAGCCAAGAGAACAGGGGCAAAAACAATGAGCAGTTCTTC. This encodes CASSQENRGKNNEQFF.

The chain couples TRBV7-3 to TRBJ2-3; TRBD2 aligns across 9 bases. Trimming removed 5 bases from V and 3 bases from J; junction bases left unmatched: 9. Germline-derived CDR1 and CDR2 are SGHTA and FQGTGA. The CDR3 contains 16 residues. CDR3 region: CASSLRAGGPTDTQYF. The CDR3 DNA follows: TGTGCCAGCAGCCTAAGGGCGGGAGGGCCGACAGATACGCAGTATTTT.

The chain uses TRBV29-1 and TRBJ2-1; TRBD2 matches at 14 bases. From germline, CDR1 is SQVTM and CDR2 ANQGSEA. There are 17 residues in the CDR3. Trimming at V came to 2 bases and at J to 7 bases, leaving 10 bases not matched to a gene. In DNA form, the CDR3 reads TGCAGCGTTGAACGTTGGGGCGGGACTAGCGGGAGTAATGAGCAGTTCTTC. Translation: CSVERWGGTSGSNEQFF.

This clone turned up a few times. The chain carries TRBV27 and TRBJ2-7, with D unresolved. This CDR3 has 13 amino acids. Germline assignment: CDR1 MNHEY and CDR2 SMNVEV (reference sequence). V dropped 2 bases and J dropped 2 bases, with 7 bases sitting between them. CDR3 coding DNA: TGTGCCAGCAGTTTAGCGGCCACCTACGAGCAGTACTTC. This encodes CASSLAATYEQYF.